This T cell receptor (beta chain) comes out of a study of vaccination effects on CD4 cells after COVID-19. For the study at large: Post-vaccine draws lagged the second dose by a median of 72 days. They grew some 1.9 million PBMC in each well, adding 10 IU/ml IL-2 and 10 ug/ml peptides. Regarding the study as a whole: Late in the post-vaccination period, infection-induced and vaccine-induced clones underwent marked clonal contraction.

It was after around eleven days of culture that CD4+ T cells were isolated. The person acquired a PCR-confirmed SARS-CoV-2 infection between March and December 2020. Each participant received a vaccine that was either BNT162b2 or mRNA-1273, given as two doses. With V trimmed by 2 bases and J by 0 bases, 12 bases remained unmatched. CDR3 length equals 20 residues. CDR1 and CDR2 from the germline V gene are MRHNA and SNTAGT. The protocol was immunoSEQ multiplex PCR, while the TCRdb copy is restricted to in-frame clones and leaves out a portion. The sample records some 40,000 clones, about 80% being singletons. With regard to this clone: Its specificity is not known.

The sequence was collected from a human donor who had a prior SARS-CoV-2 infection. V and J are TRBV6-4 and TRBJ2-5; TRBD2 aligns across 13 bases. The starting material was CD4+ T cells from PBMCs cultured without peptide, obtained after COVID-19 vaccination. CDR3 amino acids: CASSDPKKTSGGADQETQYF. Written as DNA, the CDR3 is TGTGCCAGCAGTGACCCAAAGAAAACTAGCGGGGGGGCCGACCAAGAGACCCAGTACTTC.